The T cell receptor beta chain under discussion was sequenced for a study of vaccination and CD4 T cells after COVID-19 (dated by TCRdb to 2021 to 2024). General notes on the study: In the convalescent cohort there were six males and four females, among whom were two Hispanic individuals, seven Caucasians, two Asians and one multiracial person. Post-COVID blood samples were collected from convalescent patients a median of around 100 days after diagnosis, with a range of roughly 35 to 161 days. In control cultures, a CEFX viral epitope pool was used as positive control, an HIV-1 Nef peptide pool was used as negative control, or no peptide was added. Post-vaccine blood samples were collected a median of around 10 weeks after the second vaccine dose, ranging from roughly 12 to 241 days. The spike-specific CD4+ TCR repertoire was compared before and after mRNA vaccination in over 9 COVID-19 convalescent patients and a few infection-naive healthy vaccine recipients. Participants received two doses of either the Pfizer-BioNTech BNT162b2 vaccine (n=8) or the Moderna mRNA-1273 vaccine (n=2). The cultures were stimulated with overlapping spike peptide pools from SARS-CoV-2 and from the common cold coronaviruses HCoV-NL63, HCoV-OC43 and HCoV-229E. On the study overall, not on this receptor specifically: Among the post-vaccine SARS-CoV-2-reactive clones in convalescent patients, a median approximately 86% showed up only after vaccination, which suggests vaccine-specific priming. Relatively few convalescent patients were included in the study, and early timepoints after natural infection were not analyzed. Of the vaccine-specific clones in convalescent patients, 304 of 307, or nearly all, reacted only to SARS-CoV-2 spike and did not cross-react with common cold coronaviruses. The median count of SARS-CoV-2-reactive clonotypes went up from 20 to 25 after infection to roughly 38 after vaccination, although the change was not significant.

Trimming removed 8 bases from V and 5 bases from J; the gene matches leave 11 bases unexplained. Taken from the germline V gene, the CDR1 and CDR2 loops are KGHSH and LQKENI. Counted from cysteine to phenylalanine, this CDR3 has 14 amino acids. The read is trimmed to its CDR3 DNA, 42 bases read in frame from base 1. In light of the paper, this sample's treatment or condition label describes: approximately nine-day PBMC culture with coronavirus spike peptide pools or control peptides (ViraFEST assay). To expand antigen-specific T cells with peptide pools and then pick out the expanded clonotypes through TCR sequencing, the study relied on the ViraFEST assay. Negative nucleocapsid antibody tests before and after vaccination confirmed that the healthy vaccine recipients had no prior SARS-CoV-2 infection. Each well held around 2 million PBMCs cultured in IMDM containing about 5% human AB serum and approximately 10 IU/ml IL-2, with about 10 ug/ml peptide pools added. Half of the culture medium was replaced with fresh IL-2-containing medium on days 3 and 7. CD4+ T cells were isolated after roughly nine days of culture through negative selection using the EasySep CD4+ T cell isolation kit. Ficoll-Paque Plus gradient centrifugation was used to isolate PBMCs from whole blood, and the isolated PBMCs were then either used fresh or cryopreserved at -140C. In general, triplicate wells were set up for every culture condition.

The table lists this clonotype with a few counts. The specificity of this receptor is unknown. No much larger clonotype is one base removed from it; base qualities were not supplied. The method behind the library was PCR. DNA from cultured CD4+ T cells underwent TCR sequencing with the Oncomine TCR Beta short-read assay at the Johns Hopkins FTIC core. The QIAamp micro DNA kit was used to extract genomic DNA from the cultured CD4+ T cells. The Oncomine TCR Beta libraries from cultured CD4+ T cells were pooled using unique dual indexes and then sequenced on an Illumina iSeq 100. The authors' pipeline ran thus. Non-productive sequences were removed, and CDR3s not starting with C, not ending with F or W, or shorter than 7 amino acids were discarded. Antigen-specific clonotypes were identified with the MANAFEST web application by comparing peptide-stimulated wells with reference and other culture wells. To be called positive, a clone needed an FDR below 0.05, an odds ratio above 5, and a productive frequency above 0.1% in at least two of three replicate wells. Clonotypes that were significantly expanded in both SARS-CoV-2 spike wells and at least one common cold coronavirus spike condition were defined as cross-reactive. Levenshtein distances (stringdist) and unrooted phylogenetic trees (ape) in R version 3.6.1 were used to assess CDR3 homology. TCRdb ran its own pipeline on the public reads, namely fastp trimming at Q25 and MiXCR clone calling, and kept in-frame beta chains. Each record represents a unique CDR3 protein, reported with the most common genes and DNA among its rows. The V and J calls were not made by the authors but by TCRdb's processing. In all, the sample holds roughly 20,000 distinct CDR3 sequences, and 38% of those were seen once. Together, the top ten hold less than 20% of the sample.

Material: CD4+ T cells from blood, cultured in vitro, obtained before SARS-CoV-2 vaccination. The source of this sequence is a human donor who received a COVID-19 vaccine. The chain joins TRBV18 to TRBJ1-1, with TRBD1 identical over 7 junction bases. The DNA is TGTGCCAGCCGCGGTACAGGGGCTTGGACTGAAGCTTTCTTT. Protein translation: CASRGTGAWTEAFF.